A selection of T cell receptor beta chains follows, all from one sample in a study of T cell responses to AZD1222 COVID-19 vaccine. Sequencing was performed with immunoSEQ multiplex PCR; in TCRdb, only in-frame clones are kept and a portion is missing. The table records more than 150,000 clones, roughly 90% of them present only once. Sequencing was performed on peripheral blood, taken on day 0 of AZD1222 vaccination. The receptor source for this set is an adult in good health. Both conserved end residues are trimmed from each CDR3.

V: TRBV5-4; CDR3: ASSKGVESSGNTIY
V: TRBV6-5; CDR3: ASGDGSYEQY
V: TRBV21-1; CDR3: ASNYGGETQY
V: TRBV5-1; CDR3: ASSLYGVPTDTQY
V: TRBV5-1; CDR3: ASSLEQKETQY
V: TRBV4-1; CDR3: ASSPNLRDRGGGYT
V: TRBV6-4; CDR3: ASSDSRNTLSSYEQY
V: TRBV28; CDR3: ASSAGGLGEKLF
V: TRBV3-1/TRBV3-2; CDR3: ASSQGPSGSQGNEQF
V: TRBV7-2; CDR3: ASSLARGQGATLSYGYT
V: TRBV20-1; CDR3: SARVETQY
V: TRBV11-2; CDR3: ASSADWGSGNTIY
V: TRBV5-1; CDR3: ASSLALAGNEQF
V: TRBV6-5; CDR3: ASSFSGSPWVQY